Each of the 29 T cell receptor beta chains below was sequenced from the same sample in a study of cytomegalovirus exposure and HLA in healthy donors. PCR amplification relied on 60 Vbeta primers (plus 13 Jbeta primers). Some clones are missing from TCRdb's copy, which holds only in-frame ones; the method was immunoSEQ multiplex PCR. The data show some 150,000 clones, roughly 70% seen once. The sample consisted of PBMCs. The receptors come from a man aged 25 to 45 in good health and CMV-seronegative.

The chain employs TRBV4-1 and TRBJ2-1; 8 nucleotides agree with TRBD2. Trimming removed 6 bases from V and 9 bases from J; junction bases left unmatched: 10. CDR3 length: 14 amino acids. Germline lookup yields CDR1 MGHRA and CDR2 YSYEKL. The CDR3 DNA is TGCGCCAGCAGATCCGGGACTAGGAGGACTGAGCAGTTCTTC. Protein product: CASRSGTRRTEQFF.

This clone appeared a few times. V gene TRBV7-9 combines with J gene TRBJ2-7, with D perhaps matching TRBD1 (6 bases). With 6 bases removed from V and 0 bases from J, the gap between germline ends came to 12 bases. CDR1 and CDR2 (germline): SEHNR, FQNEAQ (reference sequence). This CDR3 is built from 14 residues. The DNA of the CDR3 is TGTGCCAGCAGTCTCGACAGGCCCTCCTACGAGCAGTACTTC. Protein sequence: CASSLDRPSYEQYF. Using reference TRBV7-9 and TRBJ2-7 for the parts outside the CDR3, the full variable domain is DTGVSQNPRHKITKRGQNVTFRCDPISEHNRLYWYRQTLGQGPEFLTYFQNEAQLEKSRLLSDRFSAERPKGSFSTLEIQRTEQGDSAMYLCASSLDRPSYEQYFGPGTRLTVT.

The chain joins TRBV4-2 to TRBJ2-7; D is perhaps TRBD2 (6 bases). Germline V CDR1 and CDR2: LGHNA, YNFKEQ. The ends were cut back, 1 base at V and 3 bases at J, with 19 bases in the middle. This CDR3 is built from 17 residues. Here the CDR3 reads CASSQGGGGASGYEQYF. CDR3 coding DNA: TGTGCCAGCAGCCAAGGAGGAGGAGGGGCGTCGGGCTACGAGCAGTACTTC.

The chain has TRBV6-5 and TRBJ2-7; a possible D gene is TRBD1 (7 bases). V was cut by 4 bases and J by 3 bases, with 16 bases left in between. The CDR3 has 15 amino acids. Looked up from germline, CDR1 is MNHEY and CDR2 is SVGAGI. The DNA for the CDR3 is TGTGCCAGCAGTTCTCCAGGGGGGCCTAACTACGAGCAGTACTTC. Translation: CASSSPGGPNYEQYF.

The chain links TRBV28 to TRBJ2-5; 7 nucleotides line up with TRBD1. The DNA end lines up better with TRBJ2-7; the J call may be wrong. The CDR3 is 15 residues long. Germline CDR1 and CDR2: MDHEN and SYDVKM. The CDR3 DNA reads TGTGCCAGCAGTTCCCCGATAGGGGGCAGCTACGAGCAGTACTTC. This encodes CASSSPIGGSYEQYF.

The chain has TRBV5-1 and TRBJ1-3; unclear D gene. There are 13 residues in the CDR3. Germline V gene data show CDR1 as SGHRS and CDR2 as YFSETQ. Trimming left V 4 bases short and J 4 bases short, with 9 bases between. The CDR3 sequence is CASSLVPGNTIYF. CDR3 bases: TGCGCCAGCAGCCTGGTCCCAGGAAACACCATATATTTT.

This chain joins TRBV6-4 and TRBJ1-1; weak D call: TRBD1 (5 bases). Germline CDR1 MRHNA, CDR2 SNTAGT. This CDR3 is 14 amino acids long. V lost 2 bases, J lost 4 bases, and 11 bases lay in between. The CDR3 is CASSDQGGGTEAFF. The CDR3 DNA sequence: TGTGCCAGCAGTGACCAGGGTGGTGGCACTGAAGCTTTCTTT.

This sequence joins TRBV28 and TRBJ2-7; a possible D gene is TRBD2 (6 bases). The V end was cut by 3 bases, the J end by 6 bases, with 9 bases between. The CDR3 consists of 12 residues. Germline V gene lookup returns CDR1 MDHEN and CDR2 SYDVKM. CDR3 loop: CASSFGGSEQYF. DNA of the CDR3: TGTGCCAGCAGTTTCGGAGGGAGCGAGCAGTACTTC.

The chain is built from TRBV6-6 and TRBJ2-7, with TRBD1 identical over 7 bases. This CDR3 has 14 residues. J lost 3 bases, V lost 4 bases, and 6 bases had no gene match. CDR1 MNHNY and CDR2 SVGAGI come from the germline V gene (reference sequence). CDR3 sequence: CASSSHDRDYEQYF. The CDR3 bases are TGTGCCAGCAGTTCTCACGACAGGGACTACGAGCAGTACTTC.

This chain connects TRBV6-5 to TRBJ1-6; TRBD1 might be the D (5 bases). From germline, CDR1 is MNHEY and CDR2 SVGAGI. V dropped 5 bases and J dropped 9 bases, with 11 bases sitting between them. CDR3 size: 13 residues. CDR3 sequence (DNA): TGTGCCAGCAGTCAGGACGGGGGTTCACCCCTCCACTTT. Amino acid sequence: CASSQDGGSPLHF.

The chain combines TRBV27 with TRBJ2-4; D is unclear. V lost 3 bases, J lost 8 bases, and 11 bases lay in between. Germline loops: CDR1 MNHEY, CDR2 SMNVEV (reference sequence). The CDR3 is made up of 13 amino acids. CDR3 sequence (DNA): TGTGCCAGCAGTTTTACCTTTTCAGACATTCAGTACTTC. Its translation is CASSFTFSDIQYF.

V is TRBV13 and J is TRBJ2-7, with TRBD1 matching over 9 bases. Germline CDR1 reads PRHDT; CDR2 reads FYEKMQ (reference sequence). CDR3 length: 16 residues. The trim removed 5 bases at V and 5 bases at J, leaving 13 bases unmatched. The CDR3 sequence is CASSPVLGTGHNEQYF. DNA for the CDR3: TGTGCCAGCAGCCCAGTTTTGGGGACAGGGCACAACGAGCAGTACTTC.

CDR3 sequence: CSVGDGGNTEAFF. The CDR3 coding sequence is TGCAGCGTGGGCGACGGGGGGAACACTGAAGCTTTCTTT. The gene calls are TRBV29-1 and TRBJ1-1; D may be TRBD1 (5 bases). The CDR3 contains 13 residues. The germline V and J ends were trimmed by 6 bases and 1 base, with 12 bases remaining between them. Looked up from germline, CDR1 is SQVTM and CDR2 is ANQGSEA.

This clone was found a few times. Additional DNA sequences in this sample encode the identical CDR3. The CDR3 sequence: CASSVATGGYEQYF. CDR3 DNA sequence: TGTGCCAGCAGCGTAGCTACAGGGGGGTACGAGCAGTACTTC. This chain uses TRBV9 with TRBJ2-7; 8 positions match TRBD1. CDR3 length: 14 residues. The V gene's germline CDR1 is SGDLS and CDR2 YYNGEE. V gave up 0 bases and J gave up 4 bases; unmatched junction bases: 3.

The V and J genes are TRBV2 and TRBJ2-5; perhaps TRBD2 as D (5 bases). This CDR3 is 15 amino acids long. Germline values: CDR1 SNHLY, CDR2 FYNNEI. Trimming cost V 2 bases and J 0 bases, with 10 bases left between them. The CDR3, as DNA: TGTGCCAGCAGTGAAAACGGGAACTACCAAGAGACCCAGTACTTC. It codes for CASSENGNYQETQYF. The full variable domain, completed using reference TRBV2 and TRBJ2-5, is EPEVTQTPSHQVTQMGQEVILRCVPISNHLYFYWYRQILGQKVEFLVSFYNNEISEKSEIFDDQFSVERPDGSNFTLKIRSTKLEDSAMYFCASSENGNYQETQYFGPGTRLLVL.

This clone was recorded a few times. The gene calls are TRBV27 and TRBJ1-5; D gene unclear. With 6 bases removed from V and 5 bases from J, the gap between germline ends came to 11 bases. CDR3 length: 13 residues. The germline CDR1 and CDR2 sequences are MNHEY and SMNVEV (reference sequence). The CDR3 bases are TGTGCCAGCAGGCAGGATGGGTATCAGCCCCAGCATTTT. It specifies CASRQDGYQPQHF.

This clone has just one count. The genes are TRBV29-1 and TRBJ1-1; 7 bases align to TRBD1. Germline lookup yields CDR1 SQVTM and CDR2 ANQGSEA. V lost 4 bases to trimming and J lost 5 bases; unmatched junction nucleotides: 7. The CDR3 is made up of 13 amino acids. CDR3 amino acids: CSVAPGQTTEAFF. The DNA of the CDR3 is TGCAGCGTTGCTCCGGGACAGACAACTGAAGCTTTCTTT.

The chain links TRBV6-5 to TRBJ1-3; unclear D gene. The CDR3 extends over 13 amino acids. Per germline, CDR1 MNHEY and CDR2 SVGAGI. V was shortened by 5 bases and J by 7 bases, with 12 bases between the two germline ends. The CDR3 DNA sequence: TGTGCCAGCAGTAGCTCCGGGAGTAACACCATATATTTT. Translation: CASSSSGSNTIYF.

This sequence joins TRBV5-4 and TRBJ2-3; 15 bases are shared with TRBD2. In germline, CDR1 is SGHNT, CDR2 YYREEE (reference sequence). The CDR3 is 17 amino acids. Trimming took 3 bases from V and 3 from J; bases not matched to a gene: 5. This CDR3 reads CASSSDGLAGGTDTQYF. The CDR3 nucleotides read TGTGCCAGCAGCTCAGACGGACTAGCGGGGGGGACAGATACGCAGTATTTT.

A few counts support this clone. The gene calls are TRBV9 and TRBJ2-1; D remains unclear. V was trimmed by 0 bases and J by 6 bases, leaving 7 bases between them. Germline loops: CDR1 SGDLS, CDR2 YYNGEE. The CDR3 totals 13 residues. CDR3 sequence (DNA): TGTGCCAGCAGCGTAGCCCAATTCAATGAGCAGTTCTTC. It translates to CASSVAQFNEQFF. The entire variable domain, with the rest obtained from reference TRBV9 and TRBJ2-1, is as follows: DSGVTQTPKHLITATGQRVTLRCSPRSGDLSVYWYQQSLDQGLQFLIQYYNGEERAKGNILERFSAQQFPDLHSELNLSSLELGDSALYFCASSVAQFNEQFFGPGTRLTVL.

The V call is TRBV25-1, the J call TRBJ2-4, with no clear D. The V end was cut by 3 bases, the J end by 0 bases, with 9 bases between. Germline CDR1 is MGHDK and CDR2 is SYGVNS. CDR3 length: 15 residues. The CDR3 DNA follows: TGTGCCAGCAGTGATTTCACTGTAGCCAAAAACATTCAGTACTTC. Translated: CASSDFTVAKNIQYF.

The rearrangement joins TRBV2 to TRBJ1-3; TRBD1 is a possible D gene (5 bases). CDR3 size: 16 residues. The germline V and J ends were trimmed by 5 bases and 1 base, with 15 bases remaining between them. The V gene's germline CDR1 is SNHLY and CDR2 FYNNEI. The CDR3 spells CASSKEGSLSGNTIYF. The CDR3 coding sequence is TGTGCCAGCAGTAAGGAGGGGTCCTTATCTGGAAACACCATATATTTT.

The chain recombines TRBV7-2 with TRBJ1-1; 7 positions agree with TRBD1. This CDR3 region has 15 residues. Germline CDR1 reads SGHTA; CDR2 reads FQGNSA. Germline trimming cut 1 base from V and 4 bases from J; bases unmatched to any gene: 6. The CDR3 DNA is TGTGCCAGCAGCTTAGTATCCAGGGGGACCACTGAAGCTTTCTTT. Amino acid sequence: CASSLVSRGTTEAFF.

V gene TRBV19 combines with J gene TRBJ2-2; TRBD2 aligns across 15 bases. The V and J ends lost 8 bases and 2 bases, in that order; junction bases with no gene match: 3. This CDR3 is built from 16 residues. Germline loops: CDR1 LNHDA, CDR2 SQIVND (reference sequence). The CDR3 region is CASSGLAGGNTGELFF. The CDR3, as DNA: TGTGCCAGTTCGGGACTAGCGGGGGGAAACACCGGGGAGCTGTTTTTT.

This clone was detected a few times. This rearrangement joins TRBV19 to TRBJ2-1; a possible D gene is TRBD2 (6 bases). Looked up from germline, CDR1 is LNHDA and CDR2 is SQIVND (reference sequence). The CDR3 is made up of 16 amino acids. V was shortened by 5 bases and J by 1 base, with 15 bases between the two germline ends. The CDR3 here is CASSLVRAGSYNEQFF. DNA for the CDR3: TGTGCCAGTAGTCTAGTCCGGGCGGGGTCCTACAATGAGCAGTTCTTC.

This chain joins TRBV27 and TRBJ2-7; 7 bases match TRBD1. CDR1 MNHEY and CDR2 SMNVEV come from the germline V gene (reference sequence). The CDR3 spans 16 residues. V was clipped by 0 bases and J by 2 bases; unmatched bases: 7. CDR3 DNA: TGTGCCAGCAGTTTATCATCCCACCAGGGGGCCTACGAGCAGTACTTC. Translating it yields CASSLSSHQGAYEQYF.

The chain recombines TRBV11-2 with TRBJ1-1, with 8 bases lining up with TRBD1. Germline V gene sequence: CDR1 SGHAT, CDR2 FQNNGV. This CDR3 comprises 15 residues. J was trimmed by 1 base and V by 5 bases; bases with no gene match: 6. The CDR3: CASSPDRGENTEAFF. CDR3 sequence (DNA): TGTGCCAGCAGCCCTGACAGGGGCGAGAACACTGAAGCTTTCTTT.

The rearrangement joins TRBV21-1 to TRBJ2-5; the D call of TRBD1 is as the table states it, not checked on the DNA. TRBV21-1 is recorded as a pseudogene. This CDR3 is 13 amino acids long. CDR3 region: CASSKVPQETQYF. CDR3 nucleotides: TGTGCCAGCAGCAAGGTCCCCCAGGAGACCCAGTACTTC.

The chain uses TRBV30 and TRBJ2-6, with 9 positions matching TRBD1. The germline CDR1 and CDR2 sequences are GTSNPN and SVGIG (reference sequence). Trimming cost V 2 bases and J 2 bases; bases outside gene matches: 10. CDR3 length: 18 residues. The CDR3 here is CAWSLGTGKATGANVLTF. CDR3 coding DNA: TGTGCCTGGAGTTTGGGGACAGGGAAGGCCACTGGGGCCAACGTCCTGACTTTC.